This TCR beta chain was observed in a study of blood T cell repertoires in COVID-19. Sequenced by immunoSEQ multiplex PCR; TCRdb stores in-frame clones only, minus some. The table includes 200,000 to 250,000 clones, roughly four fifths detected once. Germline trimming cut 0 bases from V and 6 bases from J; bases unmatched to any gene: 4. CDR1 is MNHEY and CDR2 is SVGAGI in the germline V gene. This CDR3 region has 14 residues. This chain links TRBV6-5 with TRBJ1-1; 7 bases agree with TRBD1. Sequenced input: peripheral blood. The TCR was taken from a man aged 30-40 years who had recovered from COVID-19. Written as DNA, the CDR3 is TGTGCCAGCAGTTACTCCCCGACAGGGCCTGAAGCTTTCTTT. This codes for CASSYSPTGPEAFF.